The source of this T cell receptor beta chain is a study of blood T cell repertoires in COVID-19. This clone was detected only once. Germline values: CDR1 MDHEN, CDR2 SYDVKM. The germline V and J ends were trimmed by 8 bases and 2 bases, with 6 bases remaining between them. The CDR3 totals 11 residues. Profiled with immunoSEQ multiplex PCR; TCRdb holds only in-frame clones, not every one. The repertoire holds roughly 280,000 clones, with around 86% as singletons. The TCR sequence derives from a man in his fifties with acute or convalescent COVID-19. Sequenced sample: peripheral blood. The chain has TRBV28 and TRBJ1-2, with a weak D call TRBD1 (5 bases). Here the CDR3 DNA reads TGTGCCAGCGGGGGGAACTATGGCTACACCTTC. Translation: CASGGNYGYTF.